This T cell receptor beta chain was recorded in a study of shared clonotypes between healthy human individuals. Looking at the study overall: Donors were a couple of women and a few men aged 18 to 49. Researchers assigned three CD4 naive, three CD4 memory, two CD8 naive and one CD8 memory plate to each donor.

This CDR3 is built from 17 residues. V was clipped by 6 bases and J by 5 bases; unmatched bases: 9. Germline values: CDR1 KGHSH, CDR2 LQKENI. Assay runs were performed at deep level. Data came from immunoSEQ multiplex PCR; TCRdb stores just in-frame clones and leaves some out. Counted here are 2 million to 3 million clones, over 85% occurring once; the ten biggest clones make up around 0.14%. Input material: naive CD4+ T cells sorted from blood. Subset reported: CD45RA+ positively selected. This TCR was recovered from a man younger than 35 in good health. J is TRBJ2-5 and V is TRBV18; 16 bases agree with TRBD2. The CDR3: CASSPPGLAGGIETQYF. The CDR3 region has the DNA TGTGCCAGCTCGCCTCCGGGACTAGCGGGAGGGATTGAGACCCAGTACTTC.